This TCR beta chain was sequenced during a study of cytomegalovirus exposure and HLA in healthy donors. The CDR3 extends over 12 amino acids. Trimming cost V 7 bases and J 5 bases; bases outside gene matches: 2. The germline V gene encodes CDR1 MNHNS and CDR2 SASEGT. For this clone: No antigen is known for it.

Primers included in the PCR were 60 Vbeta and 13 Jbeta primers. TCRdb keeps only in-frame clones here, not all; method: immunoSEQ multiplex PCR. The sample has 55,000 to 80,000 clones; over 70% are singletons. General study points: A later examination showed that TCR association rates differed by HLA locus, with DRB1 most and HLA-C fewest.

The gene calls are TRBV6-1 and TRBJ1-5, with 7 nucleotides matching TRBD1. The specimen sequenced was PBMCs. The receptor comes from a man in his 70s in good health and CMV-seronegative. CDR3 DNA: TGTGCCAGCACCCAGGGGGATCAGCCCCAGCATTTT. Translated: CASTQGDQPQHF.